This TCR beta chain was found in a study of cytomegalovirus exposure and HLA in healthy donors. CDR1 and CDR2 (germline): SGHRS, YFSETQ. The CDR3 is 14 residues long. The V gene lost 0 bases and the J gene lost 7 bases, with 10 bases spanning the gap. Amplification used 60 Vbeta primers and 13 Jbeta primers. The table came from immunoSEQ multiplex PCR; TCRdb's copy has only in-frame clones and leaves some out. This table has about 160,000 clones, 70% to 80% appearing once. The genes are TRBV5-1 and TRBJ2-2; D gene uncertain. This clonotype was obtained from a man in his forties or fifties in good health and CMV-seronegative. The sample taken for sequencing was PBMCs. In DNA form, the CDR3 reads TGCGCCAGCAGCTTGGACAGTTCCTACGGGGAGCTGTTTTTT. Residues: CASSLDSSYGELFF.